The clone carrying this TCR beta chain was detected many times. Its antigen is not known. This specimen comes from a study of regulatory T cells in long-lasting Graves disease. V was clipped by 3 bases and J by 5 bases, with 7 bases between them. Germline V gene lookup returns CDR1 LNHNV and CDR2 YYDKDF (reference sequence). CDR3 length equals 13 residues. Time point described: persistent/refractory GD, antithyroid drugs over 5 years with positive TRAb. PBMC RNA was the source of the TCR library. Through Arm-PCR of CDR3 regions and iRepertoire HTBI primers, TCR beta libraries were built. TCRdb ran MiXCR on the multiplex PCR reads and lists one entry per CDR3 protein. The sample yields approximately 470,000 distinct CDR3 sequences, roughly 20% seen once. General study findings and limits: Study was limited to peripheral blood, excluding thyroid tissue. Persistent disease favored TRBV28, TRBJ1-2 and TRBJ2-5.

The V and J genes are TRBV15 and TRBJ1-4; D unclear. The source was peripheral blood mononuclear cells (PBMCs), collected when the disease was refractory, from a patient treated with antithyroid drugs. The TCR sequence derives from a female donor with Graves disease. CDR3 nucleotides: TGTGCCACCAGCAGGGACCTCAATGAAAAACTGTTTTTT. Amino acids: CATSRDLNEKLFF.